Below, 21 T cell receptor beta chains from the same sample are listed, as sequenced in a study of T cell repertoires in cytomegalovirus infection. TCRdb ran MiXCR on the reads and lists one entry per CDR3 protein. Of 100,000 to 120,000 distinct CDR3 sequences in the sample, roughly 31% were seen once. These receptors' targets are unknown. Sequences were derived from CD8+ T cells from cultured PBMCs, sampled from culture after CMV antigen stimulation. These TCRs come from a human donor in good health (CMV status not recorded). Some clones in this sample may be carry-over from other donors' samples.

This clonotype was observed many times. The CDR3 nucleotides are TGTGCCAGCAGCCCTCGGACTAGCGGGGGCCCAAGCACAGATACGCAGTATTTT. As protein: CASSPRTSGGPSTDTQYF. V is TRBV12-3 or TRBV12-4 and J is TRBJ2-3; TRBD2 matches 13 bases. The CDR3 has 18 residues. The trim removed 6 bases at V and 0 bases at J, leaving 9 bases unmatched.

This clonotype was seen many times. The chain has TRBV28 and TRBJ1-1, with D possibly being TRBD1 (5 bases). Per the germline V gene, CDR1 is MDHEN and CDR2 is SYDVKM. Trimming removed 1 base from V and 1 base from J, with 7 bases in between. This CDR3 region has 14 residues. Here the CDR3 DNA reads TGTGCCAGCAGTTTATTCGGGGGGAACACTGAAGCTTTCTTT. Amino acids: CASSLFGGNTEAFF.

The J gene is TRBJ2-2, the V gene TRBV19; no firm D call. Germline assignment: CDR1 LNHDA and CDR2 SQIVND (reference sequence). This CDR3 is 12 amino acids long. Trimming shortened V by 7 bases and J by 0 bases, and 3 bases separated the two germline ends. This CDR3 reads CASTSNTGELFF. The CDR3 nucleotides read TGTGCCAGTACTTCGAACACCGGGGAGCTGTTTTTT. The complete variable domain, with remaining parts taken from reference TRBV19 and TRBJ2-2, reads DGGITQSPKYLFRKEGQNVTLSCEQNLNHDAMYWYRQDPGQGLRLIYYSQIVNDFQKGDIAEGYSVSREKKESFPLTVTSAQKNPTAFYLCASTSNTGELFFGEGSRLTVL.

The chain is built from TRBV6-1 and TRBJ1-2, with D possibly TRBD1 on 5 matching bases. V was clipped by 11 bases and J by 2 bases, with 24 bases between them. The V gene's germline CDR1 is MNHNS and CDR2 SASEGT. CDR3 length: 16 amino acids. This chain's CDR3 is CAGTLLEGQGNYGYTF. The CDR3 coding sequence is TGTGCCGGCACACTCCTAGAAGGGCAGGGAAACTATGGCTACACCTTC.

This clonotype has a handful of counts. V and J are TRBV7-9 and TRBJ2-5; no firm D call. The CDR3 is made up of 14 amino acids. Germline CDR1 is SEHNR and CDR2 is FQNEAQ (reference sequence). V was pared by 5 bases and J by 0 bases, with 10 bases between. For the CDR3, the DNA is TGTGCCAGCAGCCCTAGTTCGTACCAAGAGACCCAGTACTTC. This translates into CASSPSSYQETQYF.

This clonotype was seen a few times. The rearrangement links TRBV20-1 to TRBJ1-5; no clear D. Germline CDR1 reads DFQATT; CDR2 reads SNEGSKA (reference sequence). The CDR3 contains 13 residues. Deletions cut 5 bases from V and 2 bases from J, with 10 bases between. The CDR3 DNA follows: TGCAGTGCTGCGGACCGGGGCAATCAGCCCCAGCATTTT. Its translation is CSAADRGNQPQHF.

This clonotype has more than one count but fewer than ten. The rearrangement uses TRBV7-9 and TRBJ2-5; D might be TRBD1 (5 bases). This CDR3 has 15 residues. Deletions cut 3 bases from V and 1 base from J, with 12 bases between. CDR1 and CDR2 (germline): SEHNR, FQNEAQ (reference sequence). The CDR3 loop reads CASSFVTAGQETQYF. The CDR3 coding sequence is TGTGCCAGCAGCTTCGTGACAGCTGGCCAAGAGACCCAGTACTTC. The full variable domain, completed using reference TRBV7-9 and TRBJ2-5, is DTGVSQNPRHKITKRGQNVTFRCDPISEHNRLYWYRQTLGQGPEFLTYFQNEAQLEKSRLLSDRFSAERPKGSFSTLEIQRTEQGDSAMYLCASSFVTAGQETQYFGPGTRLLVL.

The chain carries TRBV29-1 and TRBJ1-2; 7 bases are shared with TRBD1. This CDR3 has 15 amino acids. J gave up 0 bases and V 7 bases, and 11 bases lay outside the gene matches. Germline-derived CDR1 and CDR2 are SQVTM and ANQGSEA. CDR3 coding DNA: TGCAGCGCGTTGACCGGGACAGAAGCTAACTATGGCTACACCTTC. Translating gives CSALTGTEANYGYTF.

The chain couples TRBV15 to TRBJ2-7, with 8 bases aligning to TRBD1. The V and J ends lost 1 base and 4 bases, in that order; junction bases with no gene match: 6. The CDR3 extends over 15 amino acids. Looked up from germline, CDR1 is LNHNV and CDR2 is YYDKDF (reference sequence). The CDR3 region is CATSRGTGSRYEQYF. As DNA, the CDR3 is TGTGCCACCAGCAGAGGGACAGGGTCACGGTACGAGCAGTACTTC.

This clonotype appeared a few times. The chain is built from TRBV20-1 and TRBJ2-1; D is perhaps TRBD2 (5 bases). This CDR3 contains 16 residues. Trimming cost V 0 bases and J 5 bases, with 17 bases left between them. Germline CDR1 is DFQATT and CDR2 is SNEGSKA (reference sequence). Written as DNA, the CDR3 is TGCAGTGCTAGAGATCAGTCACCAGCGGAGGACAATGAGCAGTTCTTC. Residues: CSARDQSPAEDNEQFF.

The CDR3 sequence: CASSPIDRGEGDIQYF. DNA for the CDR3: TGTGCCAGCAGTCCAATCGACAGGGGGGAGGGTGACATTCAGTACTTC. The chain links TRBV12-3 or TRBV12-4 to TRBJ2-4; TRBD1 aligns across 9 bases. CDR3 length equals 16 residues. The ends lost 5 bases at V and 8 bases at J; junction bases unmatched: 13.

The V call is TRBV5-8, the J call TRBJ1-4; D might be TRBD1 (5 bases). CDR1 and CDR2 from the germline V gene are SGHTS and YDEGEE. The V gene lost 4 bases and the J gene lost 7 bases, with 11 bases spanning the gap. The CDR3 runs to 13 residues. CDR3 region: CASSPMGTEKLFF. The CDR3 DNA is TGTGCCAGCAGCCCCATGGGGACTGAAAAACTGTTTTTT.

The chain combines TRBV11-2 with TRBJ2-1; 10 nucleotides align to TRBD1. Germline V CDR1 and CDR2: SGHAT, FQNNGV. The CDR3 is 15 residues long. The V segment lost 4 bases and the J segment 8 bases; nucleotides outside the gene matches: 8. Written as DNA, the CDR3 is TGTGCCAGCAGCTCCCGGGACAGGGGACTCGATGAGCAGTTCTTC. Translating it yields CASSSRDRGLDEQFF.

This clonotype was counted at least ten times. For the CDR3, the DNA is TGTGCCAGCAGCTTGGAGGGGGGTCAGGGCTGGAACACTGAAGCTTTCTTT. It encodes CASSLEGGQGWNTEAFF. The V call is TRBV7-2, the J call TRBJ1-1; possibly TRBD1 for D (6 bases). There are 17 residues in the CDR3. V shed 3 bases and J shed 1 base, with 18 bases lying between them. Germline CDR1 reads SGHTA; CDR2 reads FQGNSA.

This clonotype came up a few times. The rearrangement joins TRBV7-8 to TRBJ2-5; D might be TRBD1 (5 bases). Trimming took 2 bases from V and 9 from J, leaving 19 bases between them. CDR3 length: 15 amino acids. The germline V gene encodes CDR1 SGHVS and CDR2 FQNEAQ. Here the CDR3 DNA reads TGTGCCAGCAGCTTATACAAACAAACAGGTTTGGCCCAGTACTTC. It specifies CASSLYKQTGLAQYF.

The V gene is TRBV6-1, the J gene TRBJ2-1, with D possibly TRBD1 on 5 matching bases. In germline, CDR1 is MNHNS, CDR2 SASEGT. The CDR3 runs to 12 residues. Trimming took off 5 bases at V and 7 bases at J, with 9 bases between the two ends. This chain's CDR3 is CASSHGANEQFF. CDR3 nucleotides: TGTGCCAGCAGTCATGGGGCGAATGAGCAGTTCTTC.

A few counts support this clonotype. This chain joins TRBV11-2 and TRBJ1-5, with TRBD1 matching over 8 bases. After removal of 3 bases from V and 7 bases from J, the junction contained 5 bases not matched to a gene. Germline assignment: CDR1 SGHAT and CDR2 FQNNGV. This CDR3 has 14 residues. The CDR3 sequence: CASSFGQGRQPQHF. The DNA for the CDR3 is TGTGCCAGCAGCTTCGGACAGGGTCGACAGCCCCAGCATTTT.

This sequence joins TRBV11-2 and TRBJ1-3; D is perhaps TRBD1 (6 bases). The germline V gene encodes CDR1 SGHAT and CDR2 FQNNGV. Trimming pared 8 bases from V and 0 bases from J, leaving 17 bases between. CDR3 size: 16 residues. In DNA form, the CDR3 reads TGTGCCAGCCTGGACGGCAGGGGAGGCTCTGGAAACACCATATATTTT. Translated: CASLDGRGGSGNTIYF.

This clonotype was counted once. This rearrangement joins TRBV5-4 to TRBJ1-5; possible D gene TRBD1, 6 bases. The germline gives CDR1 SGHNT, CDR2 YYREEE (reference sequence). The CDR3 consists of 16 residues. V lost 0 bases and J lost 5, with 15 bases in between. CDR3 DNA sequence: TGTGCCAGCAGCTTGGCCAAGGGGGGCCGCCATCAGCCCCAGCATTTT. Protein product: CASSLAKGGRHQPQHF.

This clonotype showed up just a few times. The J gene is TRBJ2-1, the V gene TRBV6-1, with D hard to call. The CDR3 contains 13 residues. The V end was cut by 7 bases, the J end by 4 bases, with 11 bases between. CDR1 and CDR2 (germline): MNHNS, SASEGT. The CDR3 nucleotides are TGTGCCAGCATCCCTCCTCTTTACAATGAGCAGTTCTTC. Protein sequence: CASIPPLYNEQFF.

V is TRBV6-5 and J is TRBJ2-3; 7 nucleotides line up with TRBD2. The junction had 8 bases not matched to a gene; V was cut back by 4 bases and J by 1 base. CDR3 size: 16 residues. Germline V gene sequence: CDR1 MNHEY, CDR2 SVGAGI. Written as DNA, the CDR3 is TGTGCCAGCAGTTGGCAAAGCGGGGCCGGCACAGATACGCAGTATTTT. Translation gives CASSWQSGAGTDTQYF.